Each of the 8 T cell receptor beta chains below was sequenced from the same sample in a study of T-cell reconstitution after alpha-beta-depleted transplantation in children. Unique molecular identifiers were incorporated into the prepared TCRbeta library. TCRdb recomputed calls from the PCR reads with MiXCR, one row per CDR3 protein. The sample carries about 300,000 distinct CDR3 sequences, about 9.5% recorded once. The sample here was PBMCs, taken before TCRalphabeta/CD19-depleted stem cell transplant. The receptors derive from a boy younger than two with acute myeloid leukemia, due to receive a stem cell transplant.

A few counts support this clonotype. V usage is TRBV19 and J usage is TRBJ1-6, with a weak D call TRBD1 (5 bases). V dropped 1 base and J dropped 9 bases, with 7 bases sitting between them. Germline V gene lookup returns CDR1 LNHDA and CDR2 SQIVND (reference sequence). The CDR3 has 13 residues. This chain's CDR3 is CASSIGGFSPLHF. The CDR3 region has the DNA TGTGCCAGTAGTATAGGGGGGTTTTCACCCCTCCACTTT.

This clonotype was observed at least ten times. The chain is built from TRBV12-3 or TRBV12-4 and TRBJ1-1, with a possible D match to TRBD1 (5 bases). Trimming stripped 2 bases from V and 4 bases from J, with 14 bases between. The CDR3 length is 15 residues. The CDR3 bases are TGTGCCAGCAGTTTAAGTGGGGCAGGGACCACTGAAGCTTTCTTT. Translated, it gives CASSLSGAGTTEAFF.

This clonotype was recorded at least ten times. The chain couples TRBV25-1 to TRBJ2-5; no reliable D call. V was shortened by 0 bases and J by 5 bases, with 10 bases between the two germline ends. The V gene's germline CDR1 is MGHDK and CDR2 SYGVNS. There are 14 residues in the CDR3. The CDR3 loop is CASSEYPSRETQYF. DNA for the CDR3: TGTGCCAGCAGTGAATACCCCAGTCGGGAGACCCAGTACTTC.

This clonotype was seen a few times. The CDR3 reads CASSYSLAGGHETQYF. The CDR3 DNA is TGTGCCAGCAGTTACTCGTTAGCGGGGGGGCACGAGACCCAGTACTTC. V gene TRBV6-5 combines with J gene TRBJ2-5; 11 bases align to TRBD2. Trimming cost V 0 bases and J 5 bases; bases outside gene matches: 5. Per the germline V gene, CDR1 is MNHEY and CDR2 is SVGAGI. The CDR3 consists of 16 residues.

This clonotype showed up many times. This rearrangement joins TRBV7-9 to TRBJ1-3; 7 bases match TRBD1. Losses at the gene ends were 5 bases for V and 2 bases for J; bases not matched to a gene: 6. The CDR3 is 15 residues long. From germline, CDR1 is SEHNR and CDR2 FQNEAQ (reference sequence). CDR3 in amino acids: CASSHGDSPGNTIYF. Written as DNA, the CDR3 is TGTGCCAGCAGCCATGGGGACAGTCCTGGAAACACCATATATTTT.

This clonotype was counted ten times or more. In DNA form, the CDR3 reads TGCAGTGCCGCGATTCCAGGGAATCAGCCCCAGCATTTT. Translated: CSAAIPGNQPQHF. The rearrangement joins TRBV20-1 to TRBJ1-5; tentative D call: TRBD1 (5 bases). V was pared by 6 bases and J by 4 bases, with 13 bases between. This CDR3 is 13 amino acids long. CDR1 DFQATT and CDR2 SNEGSKA come from the germline V gene (reference sequence).

This clonotype has ten or more counts. This chain connects TRBV2 to TRBJ1-1, with D possibly being TRBD1 (6 bases). The V end was cut by 2 bases, the J end by 1 base, with 14 bases between. CDR3 length: 16 amino acids. The germline gives CDR1 SNHLY, CDR2 FYNNEI. CDR3 loop: CASSELTGTRNTEAFF. The CDR3 DNA reads as TGTGCCAGCAGTGAACTCACCGGGACACGGAACACTGAAGCTTTCTTT.

In its sample, this clonotype was seen many times. The chain joins TRBV11-2 to TRBJ2-7, with a possible D match to TRBD1 (6 bases). This CDR3 comprises 15 residues. Per the germline V gene, CDR1 is SGHAT and CDR2 is FQNNGV. The V and J ends lost 1 base and 2 bases respectively, with 12 bases between them. The CDR3 nucleotides are TGTGCCAGCAGCTTAGGGGACACCTCGCCCTACGAGCAGTACTTC. Its translation: CASSLGDTSPYEQYF.